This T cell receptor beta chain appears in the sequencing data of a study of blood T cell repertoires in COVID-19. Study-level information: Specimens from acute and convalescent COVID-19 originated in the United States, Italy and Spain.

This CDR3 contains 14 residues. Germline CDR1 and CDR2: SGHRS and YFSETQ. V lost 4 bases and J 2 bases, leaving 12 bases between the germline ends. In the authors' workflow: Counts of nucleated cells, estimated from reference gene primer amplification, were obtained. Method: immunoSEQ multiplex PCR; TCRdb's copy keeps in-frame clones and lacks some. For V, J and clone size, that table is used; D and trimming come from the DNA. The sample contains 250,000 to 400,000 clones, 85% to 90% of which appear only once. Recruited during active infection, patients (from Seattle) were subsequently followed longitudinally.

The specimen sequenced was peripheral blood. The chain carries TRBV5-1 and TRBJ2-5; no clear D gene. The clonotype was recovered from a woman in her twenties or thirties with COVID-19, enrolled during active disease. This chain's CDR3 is CASSPGGSQETQYF. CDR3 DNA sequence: TGCGCCAGCAGCCCTGGCGGCAGTCAAGAGACCCAGTACTTC.